The sequence of this TCR beta chain was determined in a study of blood T cell repertoires in COVID-19. On the study more broadly: The United States, Italy and Spain supplied acute and convalescent COVID-19 samples.

The CDR3 has 17 amino acids. From germline, CDR1 is LNHDA and CDR2 SQIVND (reference sequence). Germline trimming cut 5 bases from V and 4 bases from J; bases unmatched to any gene: 10. Assay used: immunoSEQ multiplex PCR; TCRdb lists only in-frame clones, some missing. The sample lists more than 150,000 clones; more than 70% were seen once. The sample consisted of peripheral blood. V and J are TRBV19 and TRBJ2-1, with 11 bases lining up with TRBD2. This sequence originates from a man aged 55 to 70 with acute or convalescent COVID-19. For the CDR3, the DNA is TGTGCCAGTAGTGGTCTAGCGGGGGGAAACCTATACAATGAGCAGTTCTTC. This translates into CASSGLAGGNLYNEQFF.